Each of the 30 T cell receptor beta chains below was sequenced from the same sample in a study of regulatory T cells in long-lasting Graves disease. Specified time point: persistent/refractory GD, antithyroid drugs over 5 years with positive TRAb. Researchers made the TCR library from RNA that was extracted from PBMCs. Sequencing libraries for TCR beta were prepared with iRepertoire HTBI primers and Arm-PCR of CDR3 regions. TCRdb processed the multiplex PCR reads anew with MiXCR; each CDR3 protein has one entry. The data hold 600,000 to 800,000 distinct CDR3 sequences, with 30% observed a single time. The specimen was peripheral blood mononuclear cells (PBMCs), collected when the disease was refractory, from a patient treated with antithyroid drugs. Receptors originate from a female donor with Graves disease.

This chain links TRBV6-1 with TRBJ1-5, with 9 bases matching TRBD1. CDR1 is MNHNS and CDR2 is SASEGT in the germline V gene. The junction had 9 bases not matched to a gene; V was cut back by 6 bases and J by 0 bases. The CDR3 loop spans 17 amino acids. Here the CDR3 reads CASSAEQGAVSNQPQHF. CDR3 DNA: TGTGCCAGCAGCGCCGAACAGGGGGCCGTTAGCAATCAGCCCCAGCATTTT.

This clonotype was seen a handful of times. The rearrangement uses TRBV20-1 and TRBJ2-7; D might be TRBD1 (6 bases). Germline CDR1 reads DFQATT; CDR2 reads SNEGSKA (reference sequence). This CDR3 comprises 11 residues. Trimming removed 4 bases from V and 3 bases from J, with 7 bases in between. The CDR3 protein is CSAKDSYEQYF. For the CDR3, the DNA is TGCAGTGCTAAGGACAGCTACGAGCAGTACTTC.

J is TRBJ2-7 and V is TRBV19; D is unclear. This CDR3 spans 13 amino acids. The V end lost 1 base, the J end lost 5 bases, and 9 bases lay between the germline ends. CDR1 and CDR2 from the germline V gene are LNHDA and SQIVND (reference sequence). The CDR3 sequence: CASSIGVWNEQYF. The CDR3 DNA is TGTGCCAGTAGTATAGGGGTCTGGAACGAGCAGTACTTC.

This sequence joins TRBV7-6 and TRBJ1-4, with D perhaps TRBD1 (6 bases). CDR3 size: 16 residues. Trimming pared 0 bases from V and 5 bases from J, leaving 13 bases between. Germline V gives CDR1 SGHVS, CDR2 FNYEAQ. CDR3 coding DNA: TGTGCCAGCAGCTTAGCCGGGGGACACCCGAATGAAAAACTGTTTTTT. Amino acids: CASSLAGGHPNEKLFF. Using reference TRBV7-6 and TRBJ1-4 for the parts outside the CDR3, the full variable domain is GAGVSQSPRYKVTKRGQDVALRCDPISGHVSLYWYRQALGQGPEFLTYFNYEAQQDKSGLPNDRFSAERPEGSISTLTIQRTEQRDSAMYRCASSLAGGHPNEKLFFGSGTQLSVL.

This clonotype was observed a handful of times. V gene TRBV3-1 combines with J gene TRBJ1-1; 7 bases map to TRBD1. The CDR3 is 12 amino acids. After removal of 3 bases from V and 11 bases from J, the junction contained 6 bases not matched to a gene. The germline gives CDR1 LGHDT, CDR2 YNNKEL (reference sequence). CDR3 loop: CASSHARGLAFF. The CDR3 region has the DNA TGTGCCAGCAGCCATGCCAGGGGGTTGGCTTTCTTT. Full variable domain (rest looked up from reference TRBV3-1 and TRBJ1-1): DTAVSQTPKYLVTQMGNDKSIKCEQNLGHDTMYWYKQDSKKFLKIMFSYNNKELIINETVPNRFSPKSPDKAHLNLHINSLELGDSAVYFCASSHARGLAFFGQGTRLTVV.

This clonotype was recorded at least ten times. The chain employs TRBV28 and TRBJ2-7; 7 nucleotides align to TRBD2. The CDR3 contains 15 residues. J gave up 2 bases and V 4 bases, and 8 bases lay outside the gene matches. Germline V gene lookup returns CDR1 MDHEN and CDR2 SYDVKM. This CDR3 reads CASSSPLAGTYEQYF. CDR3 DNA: TGTGCCAGCAGTTCCCCATTAGCGGGTACCTACGAGCAGTACTTC.

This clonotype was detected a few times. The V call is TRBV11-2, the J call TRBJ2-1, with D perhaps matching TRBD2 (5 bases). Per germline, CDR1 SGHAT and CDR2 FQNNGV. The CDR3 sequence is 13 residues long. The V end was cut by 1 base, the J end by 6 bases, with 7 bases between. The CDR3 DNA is TGTGCCAGCAGCTTAGGACTAACCAATGAGCAGTTCTTC. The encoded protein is CASSLGLTNEQFF.

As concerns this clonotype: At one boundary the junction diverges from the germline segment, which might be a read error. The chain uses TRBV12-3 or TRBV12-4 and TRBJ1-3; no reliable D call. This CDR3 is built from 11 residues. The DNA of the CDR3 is TGTGCCAGCAGAGTTGGAAACACCTTATATTTT. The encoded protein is CASRVGNTLYF.

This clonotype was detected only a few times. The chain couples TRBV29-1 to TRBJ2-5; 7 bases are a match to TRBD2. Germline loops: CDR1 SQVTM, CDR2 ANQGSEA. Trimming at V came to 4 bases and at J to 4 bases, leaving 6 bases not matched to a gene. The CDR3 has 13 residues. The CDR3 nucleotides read TGCAGCGTTGGGCGGGGGAGGTTAGAGACCCAGTACTTC. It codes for CSVGRGRLETQYF.

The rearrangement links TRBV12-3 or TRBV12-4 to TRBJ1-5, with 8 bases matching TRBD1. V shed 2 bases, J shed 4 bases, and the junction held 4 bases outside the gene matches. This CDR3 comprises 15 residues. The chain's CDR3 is CASSLKNRGNQPQHF. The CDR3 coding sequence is TGTGCCAGCAGTTTAAAAAACAGGGGGAATCAGCCCCAGCATTTT.

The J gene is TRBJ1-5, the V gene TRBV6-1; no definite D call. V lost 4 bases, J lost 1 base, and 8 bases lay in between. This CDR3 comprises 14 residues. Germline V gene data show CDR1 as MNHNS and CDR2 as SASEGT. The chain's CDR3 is CASSGRRSNQPQHF. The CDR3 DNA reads TGTGCCAGCAGTGGACGCAGGAGCAATCAGCCCCAGCATTTT.

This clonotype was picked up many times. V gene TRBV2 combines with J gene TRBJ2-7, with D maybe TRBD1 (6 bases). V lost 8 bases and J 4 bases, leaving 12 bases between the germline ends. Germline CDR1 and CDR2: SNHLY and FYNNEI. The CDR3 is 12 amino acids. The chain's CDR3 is CASHTGSYEQYF. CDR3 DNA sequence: TGTGCCAGCCACACAGGGTCGTACGAGCAGTACTTC.

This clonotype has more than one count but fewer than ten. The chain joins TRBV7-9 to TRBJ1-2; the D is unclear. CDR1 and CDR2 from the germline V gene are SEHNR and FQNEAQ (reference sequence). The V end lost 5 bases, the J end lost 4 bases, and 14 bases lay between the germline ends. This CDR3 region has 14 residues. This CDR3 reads CASSPREGGYGYTF. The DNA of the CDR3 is TGTGCCAGCAGCCCCCGGGAGGGAGGCTATGGCTACACCTTC.

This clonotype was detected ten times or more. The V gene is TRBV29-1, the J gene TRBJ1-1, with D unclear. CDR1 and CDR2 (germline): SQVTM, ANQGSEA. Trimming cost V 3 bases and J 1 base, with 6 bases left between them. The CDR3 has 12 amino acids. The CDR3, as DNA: TGCAGCGTTGATAGGACGAACACTGAAGCTTTCTTT. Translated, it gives CSVDRTNTEAFF.

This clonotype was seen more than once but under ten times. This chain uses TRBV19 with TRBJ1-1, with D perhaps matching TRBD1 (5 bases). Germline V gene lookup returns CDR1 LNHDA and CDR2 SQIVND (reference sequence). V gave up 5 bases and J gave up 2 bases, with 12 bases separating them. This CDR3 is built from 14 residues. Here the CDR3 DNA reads TGTGCCAGTAGTCGACAGCGAACCAACACTGAAGCTTTCTTT. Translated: CASSRQRTNTEAFF.

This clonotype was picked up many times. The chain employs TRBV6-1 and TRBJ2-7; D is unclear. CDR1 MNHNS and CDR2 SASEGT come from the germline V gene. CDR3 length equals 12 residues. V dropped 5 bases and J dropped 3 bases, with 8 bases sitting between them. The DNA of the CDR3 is TGTGCCAGCAGTCCCCGGCGCTACGAGCAGTACTTC. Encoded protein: CASSPRRYEQYF.

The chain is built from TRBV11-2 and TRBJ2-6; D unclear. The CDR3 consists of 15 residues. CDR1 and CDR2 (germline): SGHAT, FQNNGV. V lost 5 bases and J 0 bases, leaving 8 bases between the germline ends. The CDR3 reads CASSPTFSGANVLTF. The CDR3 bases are TGTGCCAGCAGCCCGACATTCTCTGGGGCCAACGTCCTGACTTTC.

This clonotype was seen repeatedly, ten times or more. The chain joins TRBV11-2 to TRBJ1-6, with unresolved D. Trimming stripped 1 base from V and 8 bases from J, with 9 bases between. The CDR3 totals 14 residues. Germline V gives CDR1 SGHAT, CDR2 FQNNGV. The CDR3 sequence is CASSLAGPDSPLHF. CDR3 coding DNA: TGTGCCAGCAGCTTAGCGGGTCCTGATTCACCCCTCCACTTT. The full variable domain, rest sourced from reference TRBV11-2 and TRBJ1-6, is EAGVAQSPRYKIIEKRQSVAFWCNPISGHATLYWYQQILGQGPKLLIQFQNNGVVDDSQLPKDRFSAERLKGVDSTLKIQPAKLEDSAVYLCASSLAGPDSPLHFGNGTRLTVT.

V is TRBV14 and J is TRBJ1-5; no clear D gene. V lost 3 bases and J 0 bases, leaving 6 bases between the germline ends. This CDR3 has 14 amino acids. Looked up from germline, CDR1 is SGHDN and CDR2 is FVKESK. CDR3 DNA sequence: TGTGCCAGCAGCCAGTTCGATAGCAATCAGCCCCAGCATTTT. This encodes CASSQFDSNQPQHF.

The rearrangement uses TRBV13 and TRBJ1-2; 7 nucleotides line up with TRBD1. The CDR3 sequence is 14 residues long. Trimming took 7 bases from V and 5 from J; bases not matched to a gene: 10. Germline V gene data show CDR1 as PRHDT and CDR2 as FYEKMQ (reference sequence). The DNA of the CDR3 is TGTGCCAGCACCCCGACAGGGAAACCATATGGCTACACCTTC. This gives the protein CASTPTGKPYGYTF.

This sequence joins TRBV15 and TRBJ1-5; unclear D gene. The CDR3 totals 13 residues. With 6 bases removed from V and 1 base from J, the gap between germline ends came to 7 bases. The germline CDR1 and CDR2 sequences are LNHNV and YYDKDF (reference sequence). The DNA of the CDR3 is TGTGCCACCAGTTTCAGGAGCAATCAGCCCCAGCATTTT. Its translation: CATSFRSNQPQHF. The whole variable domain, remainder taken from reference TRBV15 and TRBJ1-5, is DAMVIQNPRYQVTQFGKPVTLSCSQTLNHNVMYWYQQKSSQAPKLLFHYYDKDFNNEADTPDNFQSRRPNTSFCFLDIRSPGLGDTAMYLCATSFRSNQPQHFGDGTRLSIL.

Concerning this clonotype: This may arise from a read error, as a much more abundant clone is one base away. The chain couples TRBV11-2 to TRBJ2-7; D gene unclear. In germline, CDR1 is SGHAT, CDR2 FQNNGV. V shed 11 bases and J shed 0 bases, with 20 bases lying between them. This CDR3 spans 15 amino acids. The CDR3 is CAGTSGIRSSYEQYF. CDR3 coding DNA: TGTGCCGGCACCTCCGGCATACGAAGCTCCTACGAGCAGTACTTC.

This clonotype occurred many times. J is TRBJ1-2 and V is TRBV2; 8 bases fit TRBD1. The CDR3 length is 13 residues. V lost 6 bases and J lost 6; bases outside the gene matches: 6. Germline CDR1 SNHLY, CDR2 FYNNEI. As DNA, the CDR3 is TGTGCCAGCAGAGCAGACAGGGGAAATGGCTACACCTTC. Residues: CASRADRGNGYTF.

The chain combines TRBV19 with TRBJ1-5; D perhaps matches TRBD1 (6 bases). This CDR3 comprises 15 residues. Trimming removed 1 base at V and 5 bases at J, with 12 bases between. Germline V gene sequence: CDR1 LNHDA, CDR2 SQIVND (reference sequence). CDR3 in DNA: TGTGCCAGTAGTATAGTAACAGGGAAAGATCAGCCCCAGCATTTT. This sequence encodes CASSIVTGKDQPQHF.

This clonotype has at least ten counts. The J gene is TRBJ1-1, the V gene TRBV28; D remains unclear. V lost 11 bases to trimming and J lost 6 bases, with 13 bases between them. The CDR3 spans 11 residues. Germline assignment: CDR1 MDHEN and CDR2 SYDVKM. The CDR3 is CAGQVGAEAFF. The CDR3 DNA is TGTGCCGGGCAGGTGGGTGCTGAAGCTTTCTTT.

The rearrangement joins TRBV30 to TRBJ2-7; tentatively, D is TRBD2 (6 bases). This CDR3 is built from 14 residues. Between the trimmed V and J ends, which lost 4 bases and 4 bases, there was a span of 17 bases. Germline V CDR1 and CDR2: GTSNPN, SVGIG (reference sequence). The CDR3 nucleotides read TGTGCCTGGATAGTATGGCGGGAAGGGTACGAGCAGTACTTC. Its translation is CAWIVWREGYEQYF.

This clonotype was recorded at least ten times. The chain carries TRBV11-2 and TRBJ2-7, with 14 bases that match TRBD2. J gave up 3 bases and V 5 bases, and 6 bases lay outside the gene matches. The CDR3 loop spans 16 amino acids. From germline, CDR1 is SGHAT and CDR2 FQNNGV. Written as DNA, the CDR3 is TGTGCCAGCAGCATCGGACTAGCGGGAGGAAACTACGAGCAGTACTTC. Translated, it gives CASSIGLAGGNYEQYF.

CDR3 sequence reads: CASSRAGVETQYF. DNA of the CDR3: TGTGCCAGCTCAAGGGCGGGAGTGGAGACCCAGTACTTC. This sequence joins TRBV18 and TRBJ2-5; TRBD2 aligns across 7 bases. CDR1 is KGHSH, CDR2 LQKENI, per germline. This CDR3 has 13 amino acids. J lost 5 bases, V lost 5 bases, and 5 bases had no gene match.

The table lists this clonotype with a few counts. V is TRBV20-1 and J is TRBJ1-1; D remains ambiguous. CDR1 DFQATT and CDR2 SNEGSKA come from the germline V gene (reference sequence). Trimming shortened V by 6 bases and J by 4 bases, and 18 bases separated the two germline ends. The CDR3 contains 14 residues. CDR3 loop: CSAAEGIGRTEAFF. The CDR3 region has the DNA TGCAGTGCAGCTGAGGGCATAGGTCGCACTGAAGCTTTCTTT.

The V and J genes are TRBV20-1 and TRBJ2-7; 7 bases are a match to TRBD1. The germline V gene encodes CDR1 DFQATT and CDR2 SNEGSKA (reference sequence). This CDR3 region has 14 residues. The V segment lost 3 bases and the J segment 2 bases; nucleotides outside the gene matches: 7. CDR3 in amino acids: CSASRPTGAYEQYF. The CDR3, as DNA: TGCAGTGCTAGCCGTCCTACAGGGGCCTACGAGCAGTACTTC.